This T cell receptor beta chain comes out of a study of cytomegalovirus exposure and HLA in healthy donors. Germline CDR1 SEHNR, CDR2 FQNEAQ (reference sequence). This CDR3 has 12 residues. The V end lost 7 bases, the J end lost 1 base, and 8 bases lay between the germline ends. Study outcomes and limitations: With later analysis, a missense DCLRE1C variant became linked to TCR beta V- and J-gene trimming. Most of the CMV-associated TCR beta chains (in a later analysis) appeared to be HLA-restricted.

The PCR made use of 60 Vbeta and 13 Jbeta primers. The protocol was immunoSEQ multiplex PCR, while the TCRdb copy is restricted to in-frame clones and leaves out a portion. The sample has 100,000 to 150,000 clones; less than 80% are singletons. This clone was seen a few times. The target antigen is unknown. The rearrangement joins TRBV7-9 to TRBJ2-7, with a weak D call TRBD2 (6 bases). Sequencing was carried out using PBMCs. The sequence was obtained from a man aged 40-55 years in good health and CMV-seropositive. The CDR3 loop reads CASMGGSYEQYF. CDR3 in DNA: TGTGCCAGCATGGGGGGATCCTACGAGCAGTACTTC.